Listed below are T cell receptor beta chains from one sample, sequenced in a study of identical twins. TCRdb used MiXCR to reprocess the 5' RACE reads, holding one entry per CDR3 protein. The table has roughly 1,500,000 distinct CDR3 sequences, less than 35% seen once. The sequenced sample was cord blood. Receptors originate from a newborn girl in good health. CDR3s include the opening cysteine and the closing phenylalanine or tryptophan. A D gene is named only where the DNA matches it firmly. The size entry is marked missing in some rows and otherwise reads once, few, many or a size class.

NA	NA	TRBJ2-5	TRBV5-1	TGCGCCAGCAGCGCCCCGGGCCCCCGAGGGGAGACCCAGTACTTC	CASSAPGPRGETQYF
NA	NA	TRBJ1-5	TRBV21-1	TGTGCCAGCAGCAAAAGGGGGACAGGGAGTCGCAATCAGCCCCAGCATTTT	CASSKRGTGSRNQPQHF
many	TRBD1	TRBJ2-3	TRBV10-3	TGTGCCATCAGTGGAGGACAGGGCGATACGCAGTATTTT	CAISGGQGDTQYF
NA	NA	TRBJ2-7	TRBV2	TGTGCCAGCAAAGGGAACGAGCAGTACTTC	CASKGNEQYF
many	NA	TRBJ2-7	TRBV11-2	TGTGCCAGCAGCTTAGTCCCGTTCTCAGCCTACGAGCAGTACTTC	CASSLVPFSAYEQYF
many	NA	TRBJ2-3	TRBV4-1	TGCGCCAGCAGCCAAGGGTTCTCCCCAGATACGCAGTATTTT	CASSQGFSPDTQYF
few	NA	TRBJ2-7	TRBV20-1	TGCAGTGCTCGGCAGGGGGGCAACGAGCAGTACTTC	CSARQGGNEQYF
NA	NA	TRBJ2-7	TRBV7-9	TGTGCCAGCAGCCTTGGGAACTACTACGAGCAGTACTTC	CASSLGNYYEQYF
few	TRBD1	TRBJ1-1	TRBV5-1	TGCGCCAGCAGCTTGCTAGGACAGGGGGACACTGAAGCTTTCTTT	CASSLLGQGDTEAFF
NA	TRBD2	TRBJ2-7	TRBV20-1	TGCAGTGCTAGCGCGCTAGCGGGAGGCCCCAGCTCCTACGAGCAGTACTTC	CSASALAGGPSSYEQYF